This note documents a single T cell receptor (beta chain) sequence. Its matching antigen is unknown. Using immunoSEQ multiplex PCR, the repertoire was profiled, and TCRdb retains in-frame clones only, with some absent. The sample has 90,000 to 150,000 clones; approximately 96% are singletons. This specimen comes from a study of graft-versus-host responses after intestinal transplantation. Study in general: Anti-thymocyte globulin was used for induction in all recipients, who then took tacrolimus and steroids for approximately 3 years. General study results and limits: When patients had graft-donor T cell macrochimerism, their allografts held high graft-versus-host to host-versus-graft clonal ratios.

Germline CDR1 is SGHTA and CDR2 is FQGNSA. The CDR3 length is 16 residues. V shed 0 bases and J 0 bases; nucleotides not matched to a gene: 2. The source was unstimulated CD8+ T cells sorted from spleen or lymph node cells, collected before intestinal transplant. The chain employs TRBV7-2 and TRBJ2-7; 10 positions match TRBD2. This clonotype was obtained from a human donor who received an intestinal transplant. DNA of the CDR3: TGTGCCAGCAGCTTAGCCGGGACTAGCGCCTCCTACGAGCAGTACTTC. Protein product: CASSLAGTSASYEQYF.